A selection of T cell receptor beta chains follows, all from one sample in a study of T cells in Graves' hyperthyroidism and ophthalmopathy. MiXCR was run by TCRdb on the multiplex PCR reads, yielding one entry per CDR3 protein. Of 400,000 to 550,000 distinct CDR3 sequences in the sample, under 15% are singletons; the top ten hold roughly 17%. The sequencing sample was made of blood. The origin of the receptors is a young woman with Graves' hyperthyroidism. The CDR3 runs from the conserved cysteine through the conserved F or W. A D gene is named only where the DNA matches it firmly. Clone size is given for some rows only: seen once, a few or many times, or a class if the clone is expanded.

J: TRBJ1-1
size: many
V: TRBV19
D: TRBD1
DNA: TGTGCCAGTAGCCTAAGCCGGACAGGGGCCACTGAAGCTTTCTTT
CDR3: CASSLSRTGATEAFF

J: TRBJ2-7
size: many
V: TRBV19
D: TRBD2
DNA: TGTGCCAGTAGGACCCTAGCGGGAGGGCCAGGGGAGCAGTACTTC
CDR3: CASRTLAGGPGEQYF

J: TRBJ2-1
size: -
V: TRBV7-9
D: TRBD2
DNA: TGTGCCAGCAGCTTTCGCGGGGGGGCGGGAGTCAATGAGCAGTTCTTC
CDR3: CASSFRGGAGVNEQFF

J: TRBJ1-2
size: many
V: TRBV18
D: -
DNA: TGTGCCAGCTCACCGGCCGGCAACTATGGCTACACCTTC
CDR3: CASSPAGNYGYTF

J: TRBJ2-1
size: many
V: TRBV30
D: TRBD2
DNA: TGTGCCTGGAGTGTACCGCGGGGGAGCTCCTACAATGAGCAGTTCTTC
CDR3: CAWSVPRGSSYNEQFF

J: TRBJ2-1
size: once
V: TRBV4-2
D: -
DNA: TGTGCCAGCAGCCAAGCCCCTCCCGGCGTGGGCAATGAGCAGTTCTTC
CDR3: CASSQAPPGVGNEQFF

J: TRBJ2-2
size: -
V: TRBV5-6
D: -
DNA: TGTGCCAGCAGCCCCGTCCCGAACACCGGGGAGCTGTTTTTT
CDR3: CASSPVPNTGELFF

J: TRBJ2-1
size: many
V: TRBV19
D: -
DNA: TGTGCCAGTAGTATAGTTTGGGGCGCGTCCTCCTACAATGAGCAGTTCTTC
CDR3: CASSIVWGASSYNEQFF

J: TRBJ2-5
size: many
V: TRBV29-1
D: -
DNA: TGCAGCGTTGGTTTGGGGTGGCGCGTTCAAGAGACCCAGTACTTC
CDR3: CSVGLGWRVQETQYF

J: TRBJ1-1
size: many
V: TRBV7-9
D: -
DNA: TGTGCCAGCAGCTCCCTCGGGGCAGGGAAGACTGAAGCTTTCTTT
CDR3: CASSSLGAGKTEAFF

J: TRBJ1-2
size: many
V: TRBV7-9
D: -
DNA: TGTGCCAGCAGCCCCCAGGGGAGGGGGAACTATGGCTACACCTTC
CDR3: CASSPQGRGNYGYTF

J: TRBJ1-1
size: few
V: TRBV7-6
D: -
DNA: TGTGCCAGCAGCTTAGCGGGGGCTAAAAGCACTGAAGCTTTCTTT
CDR3: CASSLAGAKSTEAFF

J: TRBJ2-3
size: many
V: TRBV19
D: -
DNA: TGTGCCAGTAGTCCGAGGGGGGGCGACGATACGCAGTATTTT
CDR3: CASSPRGGDDTQYF

J: TRBJ2-1
size: many
V: TRBV12-3/TRBV12-4
D: -
DNA: TGTGCCAGCAGTCTCAGACTAGGACTCTACAATGAGCAGTTCTTC
CDR3: CASSLRLGLYNEQFF

J: TRBJ2-1
size: -
V: TRBV9
D: -
DNA: TGTGCCAGCAGCGTAGAAAGCTACTACAATGAGCAGTTCTTC
CDR3: CASSVESYYNEQFF

J: TRBJ2-1
size: many
V: TRBV11-3
D: TRBD2
DNA: TGTGCCAGCAGCTTTCGACTAGCGGGAGCGGGGAATGAGCAGTTCTTC
CDR3: CASSFRLAGAGNEQFF

J: TRBJ2-2
size: many
V: TRBV18
D: TRBD2
DNA: TGTGCCAGCTCACCGGGACTAGCGGATACCGGGGAGCTGTTTTTT
CDR3: CASSPGLADTGELFF

J: TRBJ2-1
size: few
V: TRBV15
D: TRBD2
DNA: TGTGCCACCAGCAGAGGGCCAAGCGGGGAGGGCCATGAGCAGTTCTTC
CDR3: CATSRGPSGEGHEQFF

J: TRBJ2-1
size: few
V: TRBV5-1
D: TRBD2
DNA: TGCGCCAGCAGCTCCAGGACTAGCGGGAGTAGCTCCTACAATGAGCAGTTCTTC
CDR3: CASSSRTSGSSSYNEQFF

J: TRBJ1-1
size: many
V: TRBV20-1
D: -
DNA: TGCAGTGCTAGAGGCCCATGGGGGGACACTGAAGCTTTCTTT
CDR3: CSARGPWGDTEAFF

J: TRBJ2-5
size: many
V: TRBV6-1
D: TRBD2
DNA: TGTGCCAGCAGTAAACTAGCGGGAGGGCCGGGTCAAGAGACCCAGTACTTC
CDR3: CASSKLAGGPGQETQYF

J: TRBJ1-1
size: -
V: TRBV3-1
D: -
DNA: TGTGCCAGCAGCCAAGGCCTTTGGCTTGAAGCTTTCTTT
CDR3: CASSQGLWLEAFF

J: TRBJ1-1
size: many
V: TRBV10-3
D: -
DNA: TGTGCCACCGGCGTTGAGGTTACCATGAACACTGAAGCTTTCTTT
CDR3: CATGVEVTMNTEAFF

J: TRBJ2-5
size: -
V: TRBV5-5
D: TRBD1
DNA: TGTGCCAGCACCCTCTGGGCGGGACAGGGGGAGTACTTC
CDR3: CASTLWAGQGEYF

J: TRBJ2-1
size: many
V: TRBV27
D: TRBD2
DNA: TGTGCCAGCAGTTTAAGAGCGGGAGTTCGCAATGAGCAGTTCTTC
CDR3: CASSLRAGVRNEQFF

J: TRBJ2-1
size: many
V: TRBV6-2/TRBV6-3
D: TRBD2
DNA: TGTGCCAGCATCCCCCGAGGGGGGACTAGCAGGGGCAATGAGCAGTTCTTC
CDR3: CASIPRGGTSRGNEQFF

J: TRBJ2-2
size: many
V: TRBV6-2/TRBV6-3
D: -
DNA: TGTGCCAGCAGTACGACGGCAACCGGGGAGCTGTTTTTT
CDR3: CASSTTATGELFF

J: TRBJ1-1
size: many
V: TRBV19
D: -
DNA: TGTGCCAGTAGTACCCACGGGGGACTGAACACTGAAGCTTTCTTT
CDR3: CASSTHGGLNTEAFF

J: TRBJ2-3
size: many
V: TRBV7-2
D: TRBD2
DNA: TGTGCCAGCAGGCGGACTAGCGGTACTAGCACAGATACGCAGTATTTT
CDR3: CASRRTSGTSTDTQYF

J: TRBJ2-7
size: many
V: TRBV6-1
D: TRBD1
DNA: TGTGCCAGCAGTGAGACCGGGACAGGGGTCCACGAGCAGTACTTC
CDR3: CASSETGTGVHEQYF

J: TRBJ1-1
size: many
V: TRBV18
D: -
DNA: TGTGCCAGCTCACCACCCTGGGCGAACACTGAAGCTTTCTTT
CDR3: CASSPPWANTEAFF

J: TRBJ2-2
size: many
V: TRBV6-1
D: -
DNA: TGTGCCAGCAGAGCTAACTGGCACACCGGGGAGCTGTTTTTT
CDR3: CASRANWHTGELFF

J: TRBJ2-7
size: many
V: TRBV19
D: -
DNA: TGTGCCAGTAGTATCAAGGGGAAGGGCAGTACCTACGAGCAGTACTTC
CDR3: CASSIKGKGSTYEQYF

J: TRBJ2-7
size: many
V: TRBV20-1
D: -
DNA: TGCAGTGCTAGTCACCCGCCCGGCGAGCAATACTTC
CDR3: CSASHPPGEQYF

J: TRBJ1-1
size: many
V: TRBV30
D: -
DNA: TGTGCCTGGAGAGCAGCGGCCATGAGGAACACTGAAGCTTTCTTT
CDR3: CAWRAAAMRNTEAFF

J: TRBJ2-3
size: many
V: TRBV20-1
D: -
DNA: TGCAGTGCTTATCTCCACCGGGACCCGGACACAGATACGCAGTATTTT
CDR3: CSAYLHRDPDTDTQYF

J: TRBJ2-3
size: few
V: TRBV3-1
D: -
DNA: TGTGCCAGCAGCCAAGACCGGCGAGCAGCAGCTAGCACAGATACGCAGTATTTT
CDR3: CASSQDRRAAASTDTQYF

J: TRBJ2-1
size: many
V: TRBV19
D: -
DNA: TGTGCCAGTAGTATAGTTGGGTTATTCGTGGGCAATGAGCAGTTCTTC
CDR3: CASSIVGLFVGNEQFF

J: TRBJ2-1
size: many
V: TRBV27
D: -
DNA: TGTGCCAGCACCATTCGGACTAACCACAATGAGCAGTTCTTC
CDR3: CASTIRTNHNEQFF

J: TRBJ2-2
size: many
V: TRBV19
D: -
DNA: TGTGCCAGTAGTATTGGGATAGGGGGAGACACCGGGGAGCTGTTTTTT
CDR3: CASSIGIGGDTGELFF

J: TRBJ2-2
size: few
V: TRBV6-2/TRBV6-3
D: -
DNA: TGTGCCAGCGAATCCCCTGTAGGAGGGGTCGACACCGGGGAGCTGTTTTTT
CDR3: CASESPVGGVDTGELFF

J: TRBJ2-7
size: many
V: TRBV6-5
D: -
DNA: TGTGCCAGCAGTTACTCGCGCTACGAGCAGTACTTC
CDR3: CASSYSRYEQYF

J: TRBJ2-1
size: many
V: TRBV24-1
D: -
DNA: TGTGCCACCAGTGATTACGTTCTGGAGCCGACAGGTGATAATTCTTACAATGAGCAGTTCTTC
CDR3: CATSDYVLEPTGDNSYNEQFF

J: TRBJ2-3
size: many
V: TRBV12-3/TRBV12-4
D: TRBD1
DNA: TGTGCCAGCAGTCCGCTCGACAGGGGTGGGACAGATACGCAGTATTTT
CDR3: CASSPLDRGGTDTQYF

J: TRBJ1-1
size: many
V: TRBV12-3/TRBV12-4
D: -
DNA: TGTGCCAGCAGTTTGCCACCGATAAGGATTACTGAAGCTTTCTTT
CDR3: CASSLPPIRITEAFF

J: TRBJ1-1
size: many
V: TRBV3-1
D: -
DNA: TGTGCCAGCAGCCGTAACAGGGCCGACACTGAAGCTTTCTTT
CDR3: CASSRNRADTEAFF

J: TRBJ1-2
size: many
V: TRBV5-6
D: -
DNA: TGTGCCAGCAGGCATACAGGGAATGGCTACACCTTC
CDR3: CASRHTGNGYTF

J: TRBJ2-3
size: many
V: TRBV11-2
D: TRBD2
DNA: TGTGCCAGCAGCGCTACTAGCGGGAGCTGGGACAGCACAGATACGCAGTATTTT
CDR3: CASSATSGSWDSTDTQYF

J: TRBJ2-3
size: many
V: TRBV14
D: -
DNA: TGTGCCAGCAGCCAAGGATGGGGCAGGACGCAGTATTTT
CDR3: CASSQGWGRTQYF

J: TRBJ2-2
size: many
V: TRBV5-6
D: -
DNA: TGTGCCAGCAGCTTGGAGGGGCAGAACACCGGGGAGCTGTTTTTT
CDR3: CASSLEGQNTGELFF

J: TRBJ2-3
size: many
V: TRBV7-3
D: TRBD2
DNA: TGTGCCAGCAGCTTAACCGCGTTGAGCGGGAGGCTCGATACGCAGTATTTT
CDR3: CASSLTALSGRLDTQYF

J: TRBJ2-7
size: many
V: TRBV12-3/TRBV12-4
D: TRBD2
DNA: TGTGCCAGCAGCCTTCGACTAGCGGGAGGGCCAACCACGTACGAGCAGTACTTC
CDR3: CASSLRLAGGPTTYEQYF

J: TRBJ2-2
size: -
V: TRBV24-1
D: TRBD1
DNA: TGTGCCACCAGTGATTTGCAGGGGACAGGGTACACCGGGGAGCTGTTTTTT
CDR3: CATSDLQGTGYTGELFF

J: TRBJ2-5
size: many
V: TRBV19
D: TRBD2
DNA: TGTGCCAGTGGACGACTAGCGGGAGGGCCTGAAGAGACCCAGTACTTC
CDR3: CASGRLAGGPEETQYF

J: TRBJ1-1
size: many
V: TRBV30
D: -
DNA: TGTGCCTCTGACAGAGTGAACACTGAAGCTTTCTTT
CDR3: CASDRVNTEAFF

J: TRBJ2-5
size: many
V: TRBV12-3/TRBV12-4
D: -
DNA: TGTGCCAGCAGTTCATCAGGAGAGACCCAGTACTTC
CDR3: CASSSSGETQYF

J: TRBJ2-1
size: many
V: TRBV30
D: -
DNA: TGTGCCTGGACCTATTACAATGAGCAGTTCTTC
CDR3: CAWTYYNEQFF